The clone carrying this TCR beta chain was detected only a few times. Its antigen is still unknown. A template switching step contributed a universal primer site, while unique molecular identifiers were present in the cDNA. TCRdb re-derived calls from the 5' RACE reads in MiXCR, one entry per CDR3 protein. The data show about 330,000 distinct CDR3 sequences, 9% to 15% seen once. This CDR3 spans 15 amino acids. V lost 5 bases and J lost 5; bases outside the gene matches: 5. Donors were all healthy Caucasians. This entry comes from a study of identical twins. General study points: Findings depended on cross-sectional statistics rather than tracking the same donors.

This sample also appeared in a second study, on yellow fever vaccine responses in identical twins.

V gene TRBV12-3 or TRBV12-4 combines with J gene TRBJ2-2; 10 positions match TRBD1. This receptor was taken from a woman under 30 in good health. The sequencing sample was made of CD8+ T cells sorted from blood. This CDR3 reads CASSKTGGATGELFF. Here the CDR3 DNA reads TGTGCCAGCAGTAAGACAGGGGGCGCGACCGGGGAGCTGTTTTTT.